This T cell receptor beta chain is drawn from a study of blood T cell repertoires in COVID-19. The sample holds one count of this clone. The V gene's germline CDR1 is SNHLY and CDR2 FYNNEI. Trimming shortened V by 6 bases and J by 4 bases, and 22 bases separated the two germline ends. This CDR3 spans 16 amino acids. Data came from immunoSEQ multiplex PCR; TCRdb stores just in-frame clones and leaves some out. Of about 390,000 clones listed, about 83% are singletons. The V gene is TRBV2, the J gene TRBJ2-7, with a weak D call TRBD2 (5 bases). This sequence was found in a woman in her forties or fifties who had recovered from COVID-19. The sample was PBMCs or T cells enriched from blood (not recorded which). CDR3 coding DNA: TGTGCCAGCAGCCCCGGGGTGAGAGAGGCACCTTACGAGCAGTACTTC. It translates to CASSPGVREAPYEQYF.